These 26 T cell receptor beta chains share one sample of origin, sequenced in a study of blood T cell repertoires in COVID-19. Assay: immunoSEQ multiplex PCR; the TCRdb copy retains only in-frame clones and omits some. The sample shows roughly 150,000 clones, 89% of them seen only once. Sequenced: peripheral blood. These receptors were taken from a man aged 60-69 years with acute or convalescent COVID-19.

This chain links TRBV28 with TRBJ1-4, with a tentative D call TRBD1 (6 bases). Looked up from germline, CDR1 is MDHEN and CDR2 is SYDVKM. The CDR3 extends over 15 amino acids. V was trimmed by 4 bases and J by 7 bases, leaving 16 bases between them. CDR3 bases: TGTGCCAGCAGTTCACTTCAGGGGCTACGTGAAAAACTGTTTTTT. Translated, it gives CASSSLQGLREKLFF.

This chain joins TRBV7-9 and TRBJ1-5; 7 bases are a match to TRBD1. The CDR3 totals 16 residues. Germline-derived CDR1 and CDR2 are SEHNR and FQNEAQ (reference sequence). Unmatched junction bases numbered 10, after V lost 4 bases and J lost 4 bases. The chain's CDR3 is CASSSWGKGANQPQHF. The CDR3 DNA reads TGTGCCAGCAGCTCGTGGGGGAAGGGGGCGAATCAGCCCCAGCATTTT.

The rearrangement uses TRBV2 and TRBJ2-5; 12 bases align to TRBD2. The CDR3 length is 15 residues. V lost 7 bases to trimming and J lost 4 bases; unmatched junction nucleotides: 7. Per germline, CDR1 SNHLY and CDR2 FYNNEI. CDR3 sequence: CASKGTSGGRETQYF. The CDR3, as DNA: TGTGCCAGCAAAGGCACTAGCGGGGGGCGAGAGACCCAGTACTTC. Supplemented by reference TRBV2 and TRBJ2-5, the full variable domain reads EPEVTQTPSHQVTQMGQEVILRCVPISNHLYFYWYRQILGQKVEFLVSFYNNEISEKSEIFDDQFSVERPDGSNFTLKIRSTKLEDSAMYFCASKGTSGGRETQYFGPGTRLLVL.

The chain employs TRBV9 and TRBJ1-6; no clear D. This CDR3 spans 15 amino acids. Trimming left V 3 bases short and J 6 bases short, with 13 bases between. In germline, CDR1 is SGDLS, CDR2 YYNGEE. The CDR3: CASSASPGGNSPLHF. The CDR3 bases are TGTGCCAGCAGCGCAAGCCCGGGAGGTAATTCACCCCTCCACTTT.

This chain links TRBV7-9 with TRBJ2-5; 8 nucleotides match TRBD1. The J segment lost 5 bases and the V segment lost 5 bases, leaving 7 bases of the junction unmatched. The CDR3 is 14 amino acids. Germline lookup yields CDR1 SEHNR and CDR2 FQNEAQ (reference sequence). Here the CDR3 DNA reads TGTGCCAGCAGCATTCAGGGGGCGGACGAGACCCAGTACTTC. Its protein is CASSIQGADETQYF.

CDR3 amino acids: CASSQDPGQGHEKLFF. The CDR3 bases are TGCGCCAGCAGCCAAGACCCAGGACAGGGTCATGAAAAACTGTTTTTT. The gene calls are TRBV4-3 and TRBJ1-4; TRBD1 matches 8 bases. Germline-derived CDR1 and CDR2 are LGHNA and YSLEER. This CDR3 region has 16 residues. The V gene end was trimmed by 0 bases and the J gene end by 6 bases; junction bases not matched to a gene: 6.

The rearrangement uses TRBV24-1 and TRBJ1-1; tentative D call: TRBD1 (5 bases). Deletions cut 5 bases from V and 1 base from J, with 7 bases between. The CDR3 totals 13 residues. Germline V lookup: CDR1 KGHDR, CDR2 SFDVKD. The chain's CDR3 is CATSGQGNTEAFF. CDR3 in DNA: TGTGCCACCAGTGGGCAGGGGAACACTGAAGCTTTCTTT.

DNA for the CDR3: TGTGCCAGCAGCCCACAGGGGAGTGGCTACACCTTC. Encoded protein: CASSPQGSGYTF. The chain recombines TRBV3-1 (or the pseudogene TRBV3-2) with TRBJ1-2, with 7 bases fitting TRBD1. Germline loops: CDR1 LGHDT, CDR2 YNNKEL (reference sequence). CDR3 length: 12 amino acids. With V trimmed by 4 bases and J by 7 bases, 3 bases remained unmatched.

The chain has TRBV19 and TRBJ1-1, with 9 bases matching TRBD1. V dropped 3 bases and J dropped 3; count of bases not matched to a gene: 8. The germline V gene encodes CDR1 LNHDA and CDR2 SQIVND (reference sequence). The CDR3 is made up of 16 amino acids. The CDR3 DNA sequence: TGTGCCAGTAGTATTTTACCGGGACAGGGCGACACTGAAGCTTTCTTT. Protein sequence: CASSILPGQGDTEAFF.

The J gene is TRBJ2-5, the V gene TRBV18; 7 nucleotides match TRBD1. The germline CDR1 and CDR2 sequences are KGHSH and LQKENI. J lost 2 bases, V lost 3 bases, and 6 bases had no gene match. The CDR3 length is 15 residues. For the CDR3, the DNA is TGTGCCAGCTCACCGACGACAGGGCTACAAGAGACCCAGTACTTC. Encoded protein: CASSPTTGLQETQYF.

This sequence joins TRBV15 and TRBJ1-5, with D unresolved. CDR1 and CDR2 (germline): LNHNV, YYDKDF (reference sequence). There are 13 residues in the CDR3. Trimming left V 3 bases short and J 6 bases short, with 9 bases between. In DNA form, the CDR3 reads TGTGCCACCAGCAGGGATACGGGTCAGCCCCAGCATTTT. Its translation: CATSRDTGQPQHF.

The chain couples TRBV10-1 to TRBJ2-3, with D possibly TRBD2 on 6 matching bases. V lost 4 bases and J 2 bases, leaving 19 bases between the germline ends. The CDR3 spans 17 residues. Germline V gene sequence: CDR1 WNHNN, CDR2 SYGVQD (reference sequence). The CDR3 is CASSGHPGTYNTDTQYF. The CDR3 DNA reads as TGCGCCAGCAGTGGGCACCCCGGGACTTACAACACAGATACGCAGTATTTT.

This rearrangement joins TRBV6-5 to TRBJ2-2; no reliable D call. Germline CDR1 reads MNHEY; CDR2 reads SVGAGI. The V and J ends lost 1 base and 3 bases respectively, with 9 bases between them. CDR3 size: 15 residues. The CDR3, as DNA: TGTGCCAGCAGTTACTTCTTTGAGGACACCGGGGAGCTGTTTTTT. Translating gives CASSYFFEDTGELFF.

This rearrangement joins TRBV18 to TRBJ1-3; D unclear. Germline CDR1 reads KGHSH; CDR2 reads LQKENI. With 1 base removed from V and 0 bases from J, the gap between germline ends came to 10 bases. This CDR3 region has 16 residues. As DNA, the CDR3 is TGTGCCAGCTCACCACGTAACAGTGACTCTGGAAACACCATATATTTT. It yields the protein CASSPRNSDSGNTIYF.

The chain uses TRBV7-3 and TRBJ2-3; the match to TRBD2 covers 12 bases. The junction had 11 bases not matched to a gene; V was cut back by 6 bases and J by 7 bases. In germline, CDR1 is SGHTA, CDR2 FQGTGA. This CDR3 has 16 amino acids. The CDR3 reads CASSPAASGGANTQYF. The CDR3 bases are TGTGCCAGCAGTCCCGCGGCTAGCGGGGGGGCGAATACGCAGTATTTT.

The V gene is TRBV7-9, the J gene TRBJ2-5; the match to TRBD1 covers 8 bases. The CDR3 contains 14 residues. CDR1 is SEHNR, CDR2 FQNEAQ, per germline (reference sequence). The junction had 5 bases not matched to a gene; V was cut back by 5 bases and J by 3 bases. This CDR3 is CASSGTGGKETQYF. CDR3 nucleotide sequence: TGTGCCAGCAGCGGTACAGGGGGTAAAGAGACCCAGTACTTC.

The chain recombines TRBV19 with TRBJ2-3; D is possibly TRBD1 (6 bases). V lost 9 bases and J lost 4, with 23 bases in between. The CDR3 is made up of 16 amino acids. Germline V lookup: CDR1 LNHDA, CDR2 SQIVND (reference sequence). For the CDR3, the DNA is TGTGCCAGCAGAAGATTGGGGGCAGGGGTGGCAGATACGCAGTATTTT. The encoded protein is CASRRLGAGVADTQYF.

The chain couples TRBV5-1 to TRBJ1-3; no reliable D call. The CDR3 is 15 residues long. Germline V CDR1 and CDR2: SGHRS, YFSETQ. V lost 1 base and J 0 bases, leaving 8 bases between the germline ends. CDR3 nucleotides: TGCGCCAGCAGCTTGCCCCTTTCCTCTGGAAACACCATATATTTT. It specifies CASSLPLSSGNTIYF.

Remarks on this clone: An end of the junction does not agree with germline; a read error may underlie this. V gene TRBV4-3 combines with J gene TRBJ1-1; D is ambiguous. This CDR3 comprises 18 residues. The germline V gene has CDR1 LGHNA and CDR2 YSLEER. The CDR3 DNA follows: TGCGCCAGCAGCCAAGGGAGTTGGGAGAGTAAAGGGAACTCTGAAGCTTTCTTT. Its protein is CASSQGSWESKGNSEAFF.

The CDR3 sequence: CAWNRDSGSYEQYF. Here the CDR3 DNA reads TGTGCCTGGAATCGGGACAGCGGCTCCTACGAGCAGTACTTC. The V call is TRBV30, the J call TRBJ2-7, with TRBD1 identical over 7 bases. Germline CDR1 reads GTSNPN; CDR2 reads SVGIG (reference sequence). The CDR3 is made up of 14 amino acids. The V segment lost 4 bases and the J segment 0 bases; nucleotides outside the gene matches: 6.

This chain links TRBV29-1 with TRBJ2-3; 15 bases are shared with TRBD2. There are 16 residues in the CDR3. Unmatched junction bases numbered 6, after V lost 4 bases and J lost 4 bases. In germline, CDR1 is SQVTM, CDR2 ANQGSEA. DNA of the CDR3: TGCAGCGTTGCCGGGACTAGCGGGGGGACTGCAGATACGCAGTATTTT. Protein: CSVAGTSGGTADTQYF.

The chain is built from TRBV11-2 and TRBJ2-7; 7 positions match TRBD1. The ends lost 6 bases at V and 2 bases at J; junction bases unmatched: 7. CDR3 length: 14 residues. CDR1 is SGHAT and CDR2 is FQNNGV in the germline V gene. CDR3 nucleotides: TGTGCCAGCAGAACCGACAGGGTCCCCTACGAGCAGTACTTC. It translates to CASRTDRVPYEQYF.

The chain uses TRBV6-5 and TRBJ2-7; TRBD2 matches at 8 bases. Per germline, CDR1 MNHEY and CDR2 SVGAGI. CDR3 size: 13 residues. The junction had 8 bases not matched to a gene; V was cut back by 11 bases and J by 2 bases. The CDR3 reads CASRGGITYEQYF. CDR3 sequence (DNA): TGTGCCTCTCGGGGGGGCATCACCTACGAGCAGTACTTC.

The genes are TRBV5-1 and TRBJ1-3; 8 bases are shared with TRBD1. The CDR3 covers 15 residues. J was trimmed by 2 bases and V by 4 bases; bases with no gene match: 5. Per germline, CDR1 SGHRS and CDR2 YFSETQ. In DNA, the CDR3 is TGCGCCAGCAGCGATGAGACAGGGGCTGGAAACACCATATATTTT. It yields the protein CASSDETGAGNTIYF.

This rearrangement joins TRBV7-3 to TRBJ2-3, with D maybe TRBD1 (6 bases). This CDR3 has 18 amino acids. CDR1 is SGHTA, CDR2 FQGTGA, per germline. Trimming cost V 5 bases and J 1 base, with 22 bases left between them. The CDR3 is CASSQTHRESWGTDTQYF. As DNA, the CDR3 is TGTGCCAGCAGCCAAACCCACAGGGAATCGTGGGGCACAGATACGCAGTATTTT.

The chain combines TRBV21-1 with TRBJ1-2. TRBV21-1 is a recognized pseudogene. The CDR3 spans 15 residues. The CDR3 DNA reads TGTGCCAGCAGCAAAGAAAGCGACCTTAACTATGGCTACACCTTC. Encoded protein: CASSKESDLNYGYTF.